The 4 T cell receptor beta chains listed next were all sequenced from one sample in a study of T cell changes during pregnancy in multiple sclerosis. Profiling relied on immunoSEQ multiplex PCR, and the TCRdb table lists in-frame clones only, not all of them. The sample contains around 80,000 clones, roughly 95% of which appear only once. The sample consisted of peripheral blood, taken in the second trimester of pregnancy. Receptors originate from a female donor with multiple sclerosis, enrolled in a pregnancy study.

V gene TRBV27 combines with J gene TRBJ2-1, with a tentative D call TRBD2 (6 bases). Germline lookup yields CDR1 MNHEY and CDR2 SMNVEV (reference sequence). Trimming stripped 2 bases from V and 9 bases from J, with 11 bases between. CDR3 length: 13 residues. CDR3 nucleotides: TGTGCCAGCAGTTTAGGAGGGAGCGGTGAGCAGTTCTTC. Its translation: CASSLGGSGEQFF.

This chain connects TRBV4-2 to TRBJ2-2; no clear D. This CDR3 spans 14 amino acids. Germline V gene data show CDR1 as LGHNA and CDR2 as YNFKEQ. V was shortened by 0 bases and J by 6 bases, with 8 bases between the two germline ends. CDR3 sequence (DNA): TGTGCCAGCAGCCAAGAACCCGGTGCCGGGGAGCTGTTTTTT. Translating it yields CASSQEPGAGELFF.

This clone was recorded only once. The chain couples TRBV4-1 to TRBJ2-5, with TRBD2 matching 11 bases. CDR3 size: 16 residues. The germline V gene has CDR1 MGHRA and CDR2 YSYEKL. The trim removed 2 bases at V and 3 bases at J, leaving 5 bases unmatched. The CDR3 DNA reads as TGCGCCAGCAGCCAACCGGGACTAGCGGTTGAAGAGACCCAGTACTTC. Protein: CASSQPGLAVEETQYF.

The chain uses TRBV30 and TRBJ2-7, with 8 bases fitting TRBD1. There are 15 residues in the CDR3. The germline V gene has CDR1 GTSNPN and CDR2 SVGIG (reference sequence). The ends lost 2 bases at V and 2 bases at J; junction bases unmatched: 8. The CDR3 protein is CAWSSVWTGTYEQYF. As DNA, the CDR3 is TGTGCCTGGAGTTCCGTTTGGACAGGGACCTACGAGCAGTACTTC.